The 8 T cell receptor beta chains below come from one sample, sequenced in a study of OX40 agonist ivuxolimab in advanced cancers. Libraries were constructed by the immunoSEQ multiplex PCR assay. Held by TCRdb, this immuneACCESS table contains in-frame sequences only and omits some clones. Under half of the omission traces to an unresolved V gene where checked; the cause of the rest is unknown. Across this sample there are some 62,000 clones, with 91% seen only once. The ten biggest clones cover 5.2% of the sample. Sequences were derived from CD4+ or CD8+ T cells sorted from blood, sampled in a trial of the OX40 agonist ivuxolimab. The receptors originated from an adult with an advanced solid tumor such as melanoma, head and neck, liver or kidney cancer.

The V and J genes are TRBV5-1 and TRBJ2-7; D gene uncertain. The CDR3 sequence is 13 residues long. The V and J ends lost 7 bases and 0 bases respectively, with 11 bases between them. Germline loops: CDR1 SGHRS, CDR2 YFSETQ. The CDR3 sequence: CASVEDNSYEQYF. The CDR3 DNA reads as TGCGCCAGCGTAGAAGACAACTCCTACGAGCAGTACTTC. Drawing the rest from reference TRBV5-1 and TRBJ2-7, the complete variable domain is KAGVTQTPRYLIKTRGQQVTLSCSPISGHRSVSWYQQTPGQGLQFLFEYFSETQRNKGNFPGRFSGRQFSNSRSEMNVSTLELGDSALYLCASVEDNSYEQYFGPGTRLTVT.

This chain joins TRBV6-1 and TRBJ1-2; TRBD1 is a possible D gene (5 bases). This CDR3 region has 11 residues. V lost 3 bases to trimming and J lost 11 bases, with 10 bases between them. Germline CDR1 is MNHNS and CDR2 is SASEGT. The chain's CDR3 is CASSDHGGYTF. CDR3 bases: TGTGCCAGCAGTGATCACGGGGGATACACCTTC.

For the CDR3, the DNA is TGTGCCATCTGGACCCCCGGGGTTGAATATGGCTACACCTTC. Amino acids: CAIWTPGVEYGYTF. The genes are TRBV10-3 and TRBJ1-2; D call uncertain. The CDR3 is made up of 14 amino acids. Trimming shortened V by 8 bases and J by 5 bases, and 18 bases separated the two germline ends. CDR1 is ENHRY, CDR2 SYGVKD, per germline.

The rearrangement links TRBV19 to TRBJ1-4; 8 bases fit TRBD1. This CDR3 is 15 amino acids long. In germline, CDR1 is LNHDA, CDR2 SQIVND (reference sequence). Trimming at V came to 4 bases and at J to 4 bases, leaving 5 bases not matched to a gene. CDR3 sequence (DNA): TGTGCCAGTAGTACCCGGACAGGGAATAATGAAAAACTGTTTTTT. Its translation: CASSTRTGNNEKLFF.

V gene TRBV30 combines with J gene TRBJ1-1, with D perhaps matching TRBD1 (5 bases). Germline V lookup: CDR1 GTSNPN, CDR2 SVGIG (reference sequence). CDR3 length: 13 amino acids. V was cut by 2 bases and J by 1 base, with 8 bases left in between. The CDR3 protein is CAWSQQENTEAFF. CDR3 coding DNA: TGTGCCTGGAGTCAACAGGAGAACACTGAAGCTTTCTTT.

The V gene is TRBV10-1, the J gene TRBJ1-1, with a tentative D call TRBD1 (5 bases). This CDR3 contains 13 residues. Germline values: CDR1 WNHNN, CDR2 SYGVQD (reference sequence). The V and J ends lost 2 bases and 1 base respectively, with 5 bases between them. The CDR3 spells CASSETGNTEAFF. Here the CDR3 DNA reads TGCGCCAGCAGTGAGACAGGGAACACTGAAGCTTTCTTT.

The chain carries TRBV5-1 and TRBJ2-7; maybe TRBD2 (7 bases). V was clipped by 10 bases and J by 0 bases, with 11 bases between them. Germline assignment: CDR1 SGHRS and CDR2 YFSETQ. CDR3 length: 12 amino acids. CDR3: CARGARSYEQYF. The CDR3 DNA sequence: TGCGCCCGGGGGGCGCGCTCCTACGAGCAGTACTTC.

The V and J genes are TRBV14 and TRBJ1-4; 7 bases align to TRBD1. This CDR3 region has 15 residues. The germline gives CDR1 SGHDN, CDR2 FVKESK. Trimming cost V 4 bases and J 1 base; bases outside gene matches: 3. The CDR3 region is CASSPRQGTNEKLFF. DNA for the CDR3: TGTGCCAGCAGCCCGCGACAGGGAACTAATGAAAAACTGTTTTTT. Variable domain in full (rest from reference TRBV14 and TRBJ1-4): EAGVTQFPSHSVIEKGQTVTLRCDPISGHDNLYWYRRVMGKEIKFLLHFVKESKQDESGMPNNRFLAERTGGTYSTLKVQPAELEDSGVYFCASSPRQGTNEKLFFGSGTQLSVL.